This T cell receptor beta chain was obtained from a study of blood T cell repertoires in COVID-19. Notes on this clone: Other DNA sequences from this sample encode an identical CDR3 as well.

V lost 6 bases and J 4 bases, leaving 13 bases between the germline ends. The CDR3 is 13 amino acids. In germline, CDR1 is MNHEY, CDR2 SVGAGI. Per the original methods: Reference gene primer amplification in the assay estimated nucleated cell counts. Produced via immunoSEQ multiplex PCR; TCRdb's table is partial and in-frame only. The V and J calls and the clone size are those of that table, but D and trimming were determined from the DNA. The profile covers 300,000 to 450,000 clones, with around 87% appearing a single time and 10% taken by the ten largest. The sequence was collected from a woman aged 25 to 39 with COVID-19, enrolled during active disease. Sequences were obtained from peripheral blood. The chain employs TRBV6-5 and TRBJ2-7, with TRBD2 as a possible D gene (7 bases). The CDR3 region has the DNA TGTGCCAGCAGCAGGGGAGGGTTTTACGAGCAGTACTTC. This sequence encodes CASSRGGFYEQYF.